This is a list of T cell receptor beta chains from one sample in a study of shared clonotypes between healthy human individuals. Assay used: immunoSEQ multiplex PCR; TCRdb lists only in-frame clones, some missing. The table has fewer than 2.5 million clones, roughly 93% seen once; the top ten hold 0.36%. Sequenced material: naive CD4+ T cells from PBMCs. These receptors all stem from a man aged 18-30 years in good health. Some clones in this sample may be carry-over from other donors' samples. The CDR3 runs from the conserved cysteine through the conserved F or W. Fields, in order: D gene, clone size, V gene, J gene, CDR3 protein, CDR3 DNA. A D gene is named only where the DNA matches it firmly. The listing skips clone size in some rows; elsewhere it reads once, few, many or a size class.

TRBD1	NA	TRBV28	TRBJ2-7	CASSTPGTGKYEQYF	TGTGCCAGCAGTACCCCCGGGACAGGGAAATACGAGCAGTACTTC
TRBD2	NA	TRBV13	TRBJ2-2	CASSLGSGRKTGELFF	TGTGCCAGCAGCTTAGGGAGCGGGAGAAAAACCGGGGAGCTGTTTTTT
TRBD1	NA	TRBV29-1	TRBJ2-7	CSVSKSRTGTEQYF	TGCAGCGTGAGCAAAAGCCGGACAGGGACCGAGCAGTACTTC
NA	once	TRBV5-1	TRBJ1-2	CASSLGGAGYGYTF	TGCGCCAGCAGCTTAGGAGGGGCGGGCTATGGCTACACCTTC
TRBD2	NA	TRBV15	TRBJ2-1	CATSREVRTSGSYNEQFF	TGTGCCACCAGCAGAGAAGTTAGGACTAGCGGCTCCTACAATGAGCAGTTCTTC
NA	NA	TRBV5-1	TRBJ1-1	CASSLITAPDTEAFF	TGCGCCAGCAGCTTGATTACAGCGCCGGACACTGAAGCTTTCTTT
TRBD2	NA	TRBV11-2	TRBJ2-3	CASSLSFNIGGSGTDTQYF	TGTGCCAGCAGCTTATCCTTCAATATAGGCGGGAGTGGCACAGATACGCAGTATTTT
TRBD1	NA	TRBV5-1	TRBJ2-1	CASSRGDSLSYNEQFF	TGCGCCAGCAGCCGAGGGGACAGCCTATCCTACAATGAGCAGTTCTTC
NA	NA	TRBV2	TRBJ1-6	CASSLESSYNSPLHF	TGTGCCAGCAGTCTCGAGAGCTCCTATAATTCACCCCTCCACTTT
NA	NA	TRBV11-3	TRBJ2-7	CASSLVANYEQYF	TGTGCCAGCAGCTTAGTAGCCAATTACGAGCAGTACTTC
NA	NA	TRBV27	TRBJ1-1	CASSLGKLRNTEAFF	TGTGCCAGCAGTTTAGGTAAACTGAGGAACACTGAAGCTTTCTTT
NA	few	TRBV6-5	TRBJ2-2	CASSYDGTGELFF	TGTGCCAGCAGTTATGACGGCACCGGGGAGCTGTTTTTT
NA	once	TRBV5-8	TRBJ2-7	CASSLLPGPWEQYF	TGTGCCAGCAGCTTACTTCCGGGCCCCTGGGAGCAGTACTTC
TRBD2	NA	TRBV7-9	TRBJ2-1	CASSLNAGVLDEQFF	TGTGCCAGCAGCTTGAACGCGGGAGTTTTGGATGAGCAGTTCTTC
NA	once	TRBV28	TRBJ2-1	CASSPTGDYNEQFF	TGTGCCAGCAGTCCGACCGGGGACTACAATGAGCAGTTCTTC
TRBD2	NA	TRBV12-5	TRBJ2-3	CASSLAPTHTQYF	TGTGCTAGCTCACTAGCGCCAACACATACGCAGTATTTT
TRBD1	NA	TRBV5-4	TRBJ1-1	CASSEPSRGRRETEAFF	TGTGCCAGCAGCGAACCTAGCAGGGGGCGCCGGGAGACTGAAGCTTTCTTT
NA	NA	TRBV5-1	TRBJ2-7	CASSLAGTRSYEQYF	TGCGCCAGCAGCTTGGCCGGGACAAGGAGCTACGAGCAGTACTTC
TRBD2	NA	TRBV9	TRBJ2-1	CASSVKVLAGPPGGQVEQFF	TGTGCCAGCAGCGTAAAGGTGCTAGCGGGGCCACCAGGGGGGCAGGTTGAGCAGTTCTTC
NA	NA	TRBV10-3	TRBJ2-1	CAISERESSYNEQFF	TGTGCCATCAGTGAGCGGGAGAGCTCCTACAATGAGCAGTTCTTC
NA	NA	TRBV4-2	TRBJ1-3	CASSQAQGLENTIYF	TGTGCCAGCAGCCAAGCCCAGGGACTCGAAAACACCATATATTTT
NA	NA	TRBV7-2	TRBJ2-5	CASSLSPGAETQYF	TGTGCCAGCAGCTTATCTCCGGGGGCAGAGACCCAGTACTTC
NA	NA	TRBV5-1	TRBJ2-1	CASSLETLYNEQFF	TGCGCCAGCAGCTTGGAAACACTCTACAATGAGCAGTTCTTC
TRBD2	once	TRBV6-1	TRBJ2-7	CASSEALAGGYEQYF	TGTGCCAGCAGTGAAGCACTAGCGGGAGGATACGAGCAGTACTTC
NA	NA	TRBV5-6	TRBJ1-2	CASSLGDGAYGYTF	TGTGCCAGCAGCTTAGGGGACGGGGCTTACGGCTACACCTTC
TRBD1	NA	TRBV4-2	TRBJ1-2	CASSHGSSGQLTYGYTF	TGTGCCAGCAGCCACGGGTCGTCGGGACAGCTAACTTATGGCTACACCTTC
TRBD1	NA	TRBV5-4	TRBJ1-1	CASNRGGTEAFF	TGTGCCAGCAACAGGGGGGGTACTGAAGCTTTCTTT
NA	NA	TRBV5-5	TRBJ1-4	CASSFWGNEKLFF	TGTGCCAGCAGCTTCTGGGGTAATGAAAAACTGTTTTTT
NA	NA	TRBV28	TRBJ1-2	CASSLPPANYGYTF	TGTGCCAGCAGTCTCCCCCCGGCTAACTATGGCTACACCTTC
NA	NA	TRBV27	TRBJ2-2	CASSLRVGALSWGELFF	TGTGCCAGCAGTTTAAGGGTCGGTGCGTTATCTTGGGGGGAGCTGTTTTTT
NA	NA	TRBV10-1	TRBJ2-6	CASSVGVAGANVLTF	TGCGCCAGCAGTGTGGGGGTCGCTGGGGCCAACGTCCTGACTTTC
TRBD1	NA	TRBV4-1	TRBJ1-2	CASSHPGQGGGYTF	TGCGCCAGCAGCCATCCGGGACAGGGGGGAGGCTACACCTTC
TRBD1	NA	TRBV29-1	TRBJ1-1	CSVGGTVENTEAFF	TGCAGCGTTGGGGGGACAGTTGAGAACACTGAAGCTTTCTTT
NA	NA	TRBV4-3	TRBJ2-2	CASSQDTNTGELFF	TGCGCCAGCAGCCAAGATACGAACACCGGGGAGCTGTTTTTT
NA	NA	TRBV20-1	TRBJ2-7	CSADGSLEQYF	TGCAGTGCTGACGGATCCCTCGAGCAGTACTTC
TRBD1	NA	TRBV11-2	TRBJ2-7	CAGSPAGTGDYEQYF	TGTGCCGGCAGCCCCGCTGGGACAGGGGACTACGAGCAGTACTTC
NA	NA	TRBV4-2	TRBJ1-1	CASSLQENTEAFF	TGTGCCAGCAGCCTTCAAGAGAACACTGAAGCTTTCTTT
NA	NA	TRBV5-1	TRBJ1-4	CASSLNRHNEKLFF	TGCGCCAGCAGCTTAAACAGGCATAATGAAAAACTGTTTTTT
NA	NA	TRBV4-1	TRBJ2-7	CASSYVMGATSYEQYF	TGCGCCAGCAGTTACGTGATGGGGGCTACTTCCTACGAGCAGTACTTC
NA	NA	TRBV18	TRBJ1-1	CASSPLFLKDSMNTEAFF	TGTGCCAGCTCACCACTCTTTTTGAAGGACTCAATGAACACTGAAGCTTTCTTT
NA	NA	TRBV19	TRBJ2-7	CASSRGSGNEQYF	TGTGCCAGTAGTAGGGGTAGCGGAAACGAGCAGTACTTC
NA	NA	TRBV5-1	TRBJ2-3	CASSLKADTDTQYF	TGCGCCAGCAGCCTAAAAGCAGACACAGATACGCAGTATTTT
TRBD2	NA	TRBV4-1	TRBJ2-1	CASSQETSREFAGVLYNEQFF	TGCGCCAGCAGCCAAGAGACCTCCCGGGAGTTTGCGGGAGTTCTCTACAATGAGCAGTTCTTC
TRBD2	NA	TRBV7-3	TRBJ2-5	CASSLIPAGGRETQYF	TGTGCCAGCAGCTTAATTCCAGCGGGAGGAAGGGAGACCCAGTACTTC
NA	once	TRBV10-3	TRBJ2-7	CAISEGAPSRSGDTLSYEQYF	TGTGCCATCAGTGAGGGGGCCCCATCGAGGAGCGGCGACACCCTCTCCTACGAGCAGTACTTC
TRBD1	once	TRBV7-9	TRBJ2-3	CASSPGTGVTDTQYF	TGTGCCAGCAGTCCCGGGACAGGGGTCACAGATACGCAGTATTTT
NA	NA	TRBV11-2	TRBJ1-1	CASSLVAGNTEAFF	TGTGCCAGCAGCTTAGTGGCGGGAAACACTGAAGCTTTCTTT
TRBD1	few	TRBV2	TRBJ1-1	CASRETGLNTEAFF	TGTGCCAGCAGGGAGACAGGGTTGAACACTGAAGCTTTCTTT
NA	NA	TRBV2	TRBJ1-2	CASSADGTYGYTF	TGTGCCAGCAGCGCGGACGGGACCTATGGCTACACCTTC
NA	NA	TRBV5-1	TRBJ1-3	CASTFSGDSGNTIYF	TGCGCCAGCACGTTTAGTGGGGACTCTGGAAACACCATATATTTT
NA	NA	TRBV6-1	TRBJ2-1	CASSEARDVEQFF	TGTGCCAGCAGTGAAGCCCGGGACGTTGAGCAGTTCTTC
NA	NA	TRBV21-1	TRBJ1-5	CASSKAGGRGESGRNQPQHF	TGTGCCAGCAGCAAAGCTGGGGGGCGCGGAGAATCGGGGCGCAATCAGCCCCAGCATTTT
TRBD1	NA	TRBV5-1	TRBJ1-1	CASSSFQGTGMNTEAFF	TGCGCCAGCAGCTCCTTTCAAGGGACAGGGATGAACACTGAAGCTTTCTTT
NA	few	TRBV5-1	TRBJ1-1	CASSLVQGDTEAFF	TGCGCCAGCAGCTTGGTCCAGGGCGACACTGAAGCTTTCTTT
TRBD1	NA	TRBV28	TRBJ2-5	CASSLRDREETQYF	TGTGCCAGCAGTCTCCGGGACAGGGAAGAGACCCAGTACTTC
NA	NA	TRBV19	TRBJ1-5	CASSISPDKGRQPQHF	TGTGCCAGTAGTATTTCCCCGGACAAGGGGCGACAGCCCCAGCATTTT
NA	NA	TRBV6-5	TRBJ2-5	CASSLRGQETQYF	TGTGCCAGCAGTCTCCGGGGCCAAGAGACCCAGTACTTC